These 13 T cell receptor beta chains share one sample of origin, sequenced in a study of blood T cells in healthy people across ages. Then a second PCR, running about 6 to 12 cycles, was carried out with a sample-barcoded 5' primer and a J-beta primer mix. Each CDR3 protein is one row after TCRdb ran MiXCR on the 5' RACE reads. The table shows some 1.8 million distinct CDR3 sequences, with roughly two fifths occurring only once. Sequencing used blood. The receptors shown here come from a human donor in good health.

This clonotype was seen only a few times. The V call is TRBV20-1, the J call TRBJ2-2, with 7 bases matching TRBD2. Trimming at V came to 1 base and at J to 1 base, leaving 3 bases not matched to a gene. The CDR3 is 15 residues long. Germline assignment: CDR1 DFQATT and CDR2 SNEGSKA (reference sequence). CDR3 in amino acids: CSARVGTKNTGELFF. The CDR3 bases are TGCAGTGCTAGAGTTGGGACTAAGAACACCGGGGAGCTGTTTTTT.

This clonotype was seen only a few times. The germline gene is not matched at one end of the junction; a read error may be the cause. CDR3 in amino acids: CASSLRQGGWDTRYF. The CDR3 bases are TGCGCCAGCAGCTTGAGACAGGGGGGTTGGGATACGCGGTATTTT. The chain links TRBV5-1 to TRBJ2-3; TRBD1 matches at 9 bases. Germline CDR1 is SGHRS and CDR2 is YFSETQ. The CDR3 totals 15 residues.

The chain is built from TRBV5-1 and TRBJ2-3; D not resolved. Trimming pared 0 bases from V and 2 bases from J, leaving 10 bases between. CDR1 is SGHRS and CDR2 is YFSETQ in the germline V gene. There are 15 residues in the CDR3. CDR3 DNA sequence: TGCGCCAGCAGCTTGGAACGGATCGACACAGATACGCAGTATTTT. It is translated as CASSLERIDTDTQYF.

V usage is TRBV5-6 and J usage is TRBJ2-5; D uncertain. The J call may not be correct, given that the DNA end is closer to TRBJ2-7. The length of the CDR3 is 18 residues. Looked up from germline, CDR1 is SGHDT and CDR2 is YYEEEE. CDR3 protein: CASSSLFSRAGDSYEQYF. As DNA, the CDR3 is TGTGCCAGCAGCTCTCTTTTTTCTCGGGCTGGAGACTCCTACGAGCAGTACTTC.

The rearrangement uses TRBV24-1 and TRBJ1-1; maybe TRBD1 (5 bases). The CDR3 runs 15 residues. Trimming left V 9 bases short and J 1 base short, with 17 bases between. Per the germline V gene, CDR1 is KGHDR and CDR2 is SFDVKD. The CDR3 sequence: CATAPGGKGNTEAFF. The CDR3 DNA follows: TGTGCCACCGCCCCCGGGGGGAAGGGGAACACTGAAGCTTTCTTT.

The chain links TRBV4-1 to TRBJ1-1; D call uncertain. The CDR3 consists of 16 residues. Germline CDR1 MGHRA, CDR2 YSYEKL. V gave up 3 bases and J gave up 0 bases, with 14 bases separating them. The CDR3, as DNA: TGCGCCAGCAGCCACCCCGGGGTAGCCGTGAACACTGAAGCTTTCTTT. Translated: CASSHPGVAVNTEAFF.

The gene calls are TRBV20-1 and TRBJ2-4; 13 bases match TRBD2. The J call could be wrong; TRBJ2-5 is a better fit for the DNA end. This CDR3 spans 17 amino acids. Germline V CDR1 and CDR2: DFQATT, SNEGSKA (reference sequence). The CDR3 nucleotides are TGCAGTGCTAGAGGTCCAAAGGGACTAGCGGGGCAAGAGACCCAGTACTTC. Amino acids: CSARGPKGLAGQETQYF.

This clonotype has a handful of counts. The V call is TRBV4-3, the J call TRBJ2-6; possibly TRBD1 for D (5 bases). V lost 2 bases and J lost 2, with 13 bases in between. Looked up from germline, CDR1 is LGHNA and CDR2 is YSLEER. The CDR3 has 17 amino acids. Written as DNA, the CDR3 is TGCGCCAGCAGCCAAATTAGTGGCAGGGCTGGGGCCAACGTCCTGACTTTC. It is translated as CASSQISGRAGANVLTF.

This clonotype occurred a few times. The chain uses TRBV20-1 and TRBJ1-5, with 7 bases that match TRBD1. The CDR3 covers 16 residues. Trimming took 0 bases from V and 7 from J; bases not matched to a gene: 12. Germline values: CDR1 DFQATT, CDR2 SNEGSKA (reference sequence). The CDR3 coding sequence is TGCAGTGCTAGAGATCAGGGTCCAGGGGGAGGACAGCCCCAGCATTTT. Amino acids: CSARDQGPGGGQPQHF.

The J gene is TRBJ2-1, the V gene TRBV30; D not resolved. The CDR3 is 14 amino acids. V shed 4 bases and J shed 6 bases, with 16 bases lying between them. Germline V gene sequence: CDR1 GTSNPN, CDR2 SVGIG (reference sequence). In nucleotides, the CDR3 is TGTGCCTGGATGCCCGGGTTTATTTTCAATGAGCAGTTCTTC. This sequence encodes CAWMPGFIFNEQFF. The variable domain in full, with the rest retrieved from reference TRBV30 and TRBJ2-1, is SQTIHQWPATLVQPVGSPLSLECTVEGTSNPNLYWYRQAAGRGLQLLFYSVGIGQISSEVPQNLSASRPQDRQFILSSKKLLLSDSGFYLCAWMPGFIFNEQFFGPGTRLTVL.

CDR3 nucleotides: TGTGCCAGCACCTTAGATGGCTACACCTTC. Encoded protein: CASTLDGYTF. The chain couples TRBV2 to TRBJ1-2, with no clear D. This CDR3 is built from 10 residues. The germline CDR1 and CDR2 sequences are SNHLY and FYNNEI. V gave up 7 bases and J gave up 6 bases, with 6 bases separating them.

As to this clonotype: A read error may be the cause here, since a much bigger clone is one base away. V gene TRBV7-7 combines with J gene TRBJ2-5, with D possibly called TRBD1 or TRBD2 (5 bases each). The DNA end is a closer match to TRBJ2-1, so the J assignment may be wrong. The CDR3 extends over 15 amino acids. The germline V gene encodes CDR1 SSHAT and CDR2 FNYEAQ (reference sequence). CDR3 residues: CASSLGGAVQETQFF. For the CDR3, the DNA is TGTGCCAGCAGCTTAGGAGGGGCAGTCCAAGAGACCCAGTTCTTC.

This chain connects TRBV7-2 to TRBJ2-3; possibly TRBD1 for D (8 bases). The CDR3 length is 16 residues. Per germline, CDR1 SGHTA and CDR2 FQGNSA. V was trimmed by 3 bases and J by 3 bases, leaving 16 bases between them. This chain's CDR3 is CASSFLGQGGTDTQYF. The CDR3 DNA is TGTGCCAGCAGCTTCTTAGGACAGGGAGGGACAGATACGCAGTATTTT.